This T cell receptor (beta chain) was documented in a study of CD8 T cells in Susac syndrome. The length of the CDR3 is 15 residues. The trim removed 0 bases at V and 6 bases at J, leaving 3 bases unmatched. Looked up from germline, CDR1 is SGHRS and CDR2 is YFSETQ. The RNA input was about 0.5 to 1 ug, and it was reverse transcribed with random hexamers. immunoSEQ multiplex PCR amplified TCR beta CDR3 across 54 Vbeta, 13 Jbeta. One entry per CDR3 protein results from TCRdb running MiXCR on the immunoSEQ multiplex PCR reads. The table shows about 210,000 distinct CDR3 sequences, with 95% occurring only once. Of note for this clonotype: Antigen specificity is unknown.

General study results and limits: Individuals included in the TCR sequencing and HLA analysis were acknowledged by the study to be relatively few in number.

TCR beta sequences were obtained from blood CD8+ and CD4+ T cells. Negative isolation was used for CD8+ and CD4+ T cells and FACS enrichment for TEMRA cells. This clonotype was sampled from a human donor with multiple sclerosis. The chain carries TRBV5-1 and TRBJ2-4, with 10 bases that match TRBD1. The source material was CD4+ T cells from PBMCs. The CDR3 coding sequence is TGCGCCAGCAGCTTGGATGGACAGGGGGGAAACATTCAGTACTTC. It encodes CASSLDGQGGNIQYF.